This T cell receptor beta chain was sequenced during a study of early T cells in non-severe SARS-CoV-2 infection. Germline CDR1 is MNHEY and CDR2 is SVGAGI. V was cut by 6 bases and J by 4 bases, with 14 bases left in between. The CDR3 runs to 14 residues. TCRdb re-analysed the 5' RACE reads in MiXCR, keeping a single row per CDR3 protein. Of 80,000 to 95,000 distinct CDR3 sequences listed, roughly 15% were seen once; the top ten hold 0.45% to 0.75%. The chain employs TRBV6-5 and TRBJ2-3; D perhaps matches TRBD2 (5 bases). The origin of this receptor is an adult who was a healthcare worker with PCR-confirmed SARS-CoV-2 infection or an uninfected control (not recorded which). Sequencing was done on a sample of whole blood. CDR3 coding DNA: TGTGCCAGCAGCGCGTTTACGAGGGCAGATACGCAGTATTTT. Its protein product is CASSAFTRADTQYF.